This T cell receptor (beta chain) was obtained from a study of T-cell reconstitution after alpha-beta-depleted transplantation in children. Between the trimmed V and J ends, which lost 4 bases and 10 bases, there was a span of 14 bases. This CDR3 contains 13 residues. Looked up from germline, CDR1 is LGHDT and CDR2 is YNNKEL (reference sequence). TCRbeta library preparation incorporated unique molecular identifiers. TCRdb re-analysed the PCR reads in MiXCR, keeping a single row per CDR3 protein. The sample carries about 110,000 distinct CDR3 sequences, 10% recorded once. The sample holds many counts of this clonotype.

The chain joins TRBV3-1 to TRBJ2-1; no clear D. This material consisted of PBMCs from the stem cell graft donor, taken from the stem cell graft. This clonotype was obtained from a human donor who donated a stem cell graft to a child with acute lymphoblastic leukemia. The CDR3 nucleotides are TGTGCCAGCAGCCCCAGGACCAGAAGGGAGCAGTTCTTC. Translating it yields CASSPRTRREQFF.